There are many counts of the clone carrying this T cell receptor beta chain. The sample is drawn from a study of human T cells and chemical hapten exposure. TCRdb ran MiXCR on the RACE reads and lists one entry per CDR3 protein. This table holds 130,000 or so distinct CDR3 sequences, about 8.2% found once. Noted time point: healthy volunteer bleed at 2 weeks. Unseparated into fractions, whole blood served as the source from which total RNA was extracted. This CDR3 contains 14 residues. Germline V gene lookup returns CDR1 MNHEY and CDR2 SMNVEV (reference sequence). J lost 9 bases, V lost 5 bases, and 6 bases had no gene match.

The TCR sequence derives from a male donor in good health. Some clones in this sample may be carry-over from other donors' samples. The material sequenced was whole blood. This chain joins TRBV27 and TRBJ2-1; 11 bases align to TRBD2. As DNA, the CDR3 is TGTGCCAGCAGTCTGGCACTAGCGGGAGTTGAGCAGTTCTTC. Translating gives CASSLALAGVEQFF.